Below, 18 T cell receptor beta chains from the same sample are listed, as sequenced in a study of cytomegalovirus exposure and HLA in healthy donors. Use of 60 Vbeta and 13 Jbeta primers characterized the PCR. Produced via immunoSEQ multiplex PCR; TCRdb's table is partial and in-frame only. The sample lists 180,000 or so clones, around four fifths occurring once. Sequencing was performed on PBMCs. The receptors were sampled from a man between 18 and 35 years old in good health and CMV-seronegative.

This clone has just a few counts. The chain recombines TRBV4-3 with TRBJ2-1, with TRBD2 identical over 11 bases. V lost 5 bases, J lost 6 bases, and 9 bases stayed unmatched. The germline gives CDR1 LGHNA, CDR2 YSLEER. CDR3 length: 16 amino acids. CDR3 sequence: CASSARTSGRGNEQFF. CDR3 nucleotide sequence: TGCGCCAGCAGCGCCAGAACTAGCGGGAGAGGCAATGAGCAGTTCTTC.

The gene calls are TRBV10-3 and TRBJ1-3; no definite D call. Germline V gives CDR1 ENHRY, CDR2 SYGVKD. The CDR3 runs to 13 residues. V was trimmed by 7 bases and J by 2 bases, leaving 9 bases between them. The CDR3 loop reads CAIMTGTGNTIYF. Here the CDR3 DNA reads TGTGCCATCATGACCGGGACTGGAAACACCATATATTTT.

The CDR3 sequence: CASSLANTEAFF. CDR3 bases: TGTGCCAGCAGCTTAGCAAACACTGAAGCTTTCTTT. V gene TRBV11-3 combines with J gene TRBJ1-1; D gene ambiguous. Trimming took 1 base from V and 2 from J, leaving 2 bases between them. From germline, CDR1 is SGHNT and CDR2 YENEEA. The CDR3 covers 12 residues.

This rearrangement joins TRBV5-6 to TRBJ2-5; 9 bases fit TRBD2. V trimming: 0 bases; J trimming: 5 bases; junction bases outside the gene matches: 2. The CDR3 runs to 14 residues. In germline, CDR1 is SGHDT, CDR2 YYEEEE. The chain's CDR3 is CASSLGTSAETQYF. The DNA for the CDR3 is TGTGCCAGCAGCTTGGGGACTAGCGCTGAGACCCAGTACTTC.

This clone was counted a few times. The chain carries TRBV6-6 and TRBJ1-5; 7 nucleotides match TRBD1. Losses at the gene ends were 7 bases for V and 6 bases for J; bases not matched to a gene: 12. This CDR3 has 15 amino acids. CDR1 is MNHNY, CDR2 SVGAGI, per germline (reference sequence). This CDR3 is CASTTRQGNGQPQHF. Written as DNA, the CDR3 is TGTGCCAGCACGACAAGACAGGGAAACGGTCAGCCCCAGCATTTT.

This clone was seen more than once but under ten times. The chain employs TRBV4-2 and TRBJ2-7; 10 positions agree with TRBD2. The ends lost 0 bases at V and 0 bases at J; junction bases unmatched: 8. The CDR3 spans 18 residues. Looked up from germline, CDR1 is LGHNA and CDR2 is YNFKEQ. This CDR3 reads CASSQDRRSSGSSYEQYF. The CDR3, as DNA: TGTGCCAGCAGCCAAGATAGAAGGTCTAGCGGGAGCTCCTACGAGCAGTACTTC.

This rearrangement joins TRBV9 to TRBJ2-1, with TRBD1 matching 7 bases. J lost 3 bases, V lost 4 bases, and 13 bases had no gene match. Germline V CDR1 and CDR2: SGDLS, YYNGEE. The CDR3 has 17 residues. The CDR3 here is CASSSRPNRDSYNEQFF. The CDR3 DNA sequence: TGTGCCAGCAGCTCCAGACCAAATCGGGACAGCTACAATGAGCAGTTCTTC.

This chain uses TRBV7-9 with TRBJ2-3, with 14 nucleotides matching TRBD2. The trim removed 7 bases at V and 2 bases at J, leaving 5 bases unmatched. The CDR3 extends over 16 amino acids. The germline CDR1 and CDR2 sequences are SEHNR and FQNEAQ (reference sequence). CDR3 nucleotide sequence: TGTGCCAGCACCGGACTAGCGGGAGGCCTCACAGATACGCAGTATTTT. Protein sequence: CASTGLAGGLTDTQYF.

In its sample, this clone was seen a few times. V usage is TRBV7-2 and J usage is TRBJ2-7, with a tentative D call TRBD2 (5 bases). Trimming took off 5 bases at V and 4 bases at J, with 18 bases between the two ends. Germline V lookup: CDR1 SGHTA, CDR2 FQGNSA. The CDR3 has 15 residues. Here the CDR3 DNA reads TGTGCCAGCAGCCAAAGACGGTTTCTAGCTTACGAGCAGTACTTC. Encoded protein: CASSQRRFLAYEQYF.

The V and J genes are TRBV18 and TRBJ2-5; possibly TRBD1 for D (6 bases). The germline V gene has CDR1 KGHSH and CDR2 LQKENI. The CDR3 runs to 19 residues. Deletions cut 1 base from V and 1 base from J, with 22 bases between. Here the CDR3 DNA reads TGTGCCAGCTCACCACTCAGGGGCGAAGGGTCAAGGATCCAAGAGACCCAGTACTTC. Encoded protein: CASSPLRGEGSRIQETQYF.

The chain joins TRBV28 to TRBJ1-3; possible D gene TRBD1, 5 bases. The V gene lost 2 bases and the J gene lost 3 bases, with 17 bases spanning the gap. In germline, CDR1 is MDHEN, CDR2 SYDVKM. CDR3 length: 17 residues. The CDR3 is CASSLILSGLGGNTIYF. The CDR3 bases are TGTGCCAGCAGTTTAATCCTGTCAGGGTTGGGTGGAAACACCATATATTTT.

The chain has TRBV30 and TRBJ2-7, with a possible D match to TRBD1 (5 bases). Germline CDR1 and CDR2: GTSNPN and SVGIG (reference sequence). This CDR3 contains 12 residues. V lost 0 bases and J lost 6, with 9 bases in between. The CDR3 DNA reads as TGTGCCTGGAGTGTCCAGGGTTTCGAGCAGTACTTC. It encodes CAWSVQGFEQYF.

This clone was picked up a small number of times. This chain uses TRBV7-9 with TRBJ1-2; D is unclear. Germline V CDR1 and CDR2: SEHNR, FQNEAQ (reference sequence). The germline V and J ends were trimmed by 2 bases and 8 bases, with 12 bases remaining between them. This CDR3 region has 13 residues. The CDR3 loop reads CASSLRLAEGYTF. CDR3 bases: TGTGCCAGCAGCTTACGACTAGCGGAGGGCTACACCTTC.

This chain connects TRBV6-5 to TRBJ1-1; perhaps TRBD1 as D (5 bases). V lost 3 bases and J 0 bases, leaving 11 bases between the germline ends. Germline V gene sequence: CDR1 MNHEY, CDR2 SVGAGI. The CDR3 runs 15 residues. CDR3 nucleotides: TGTGCCAGCAGTTATACAGGCTCCATGAACACTGAAGCTTTCTTT. This sequence encodes CASSYTGSMNTEAFF.

The chain employs TRBV4-1 and TRBJ2-2; 9 bases line up with TRBD1. Looked up from germline, CDR1 is MGHRA and CDR2 is YSYEKL. After removal of 2 bases from V and 4 bases from J, the junction contained 5 bases not matched to a gene. CDR3 length equals 16 residues. The chain's CDR3 is CASSQRTGVSTGELFF. In nucleotides, the CDR3 is TGCGCCAGCAGCCAAAGGACAGGGGTGAGCACCGGGGAGCTGTTTTTT.

This clone was seen once. At one end, the junction sequence differs from germline, possibly due to a read error. This sequence joins TRBV9 and TRBJ1-3; TRBD1 matches 7 bases. Germline V lookup: CDR1 SGDLS, CDR2 YYNGEE. The CDR3 loop spans 14 amino acids. The CDR3 loop reads CASSAGTAGNTVYF. The DNA of the CDR3 is TGTGCCAGCAGCGCAGGGACAGCTGGAAACACCGTATATTTT. Together with reference TRBV9 and TRBJ1-3, the CDR3 gives the full variable domain: DSGVTQTPKHLITATGQRVTLRCSPRSGDLSVYWYQQSLDQGLQFLIQYYNGEERAKGNILERFSAQQFPDLHSELNLSSLELGDSALYFCASSAGTAGNTVYFGEGSWLTVV.

The gene calls are TRBV18 and TRBJ2-5; TRBD2 matches at 8 bases. The V gene end was trimmed by 4 bases and the J gene end by 5 bases; junction bases not matched to a gene: 6. CDR1 is KGHSH, CDR2 LQKENI, per germline. The CDR3 length is 14 residues. CDR3 amino acids: CASSLDTGGETQYF. Written as DNA, the CDR3 is TGTGCCAGCTCACTCGACACGGGGGGGGAGACCCAGTACTTC.

In this sample, this clone turned up a few times. The V and J genes are TRBV15 and TRBJ2-1, with 7 bases identical to TRBD2. J was trimmed by 4 bases and V by 8 bases; bases with no gene match: 11. The CDR3 spans 15 residues. Germline V gene sequence: CDR1 LNHNV, CDR2 YYDKDF (reference sequence). The chain's CDR3 is CATGGWASGYNEQFF. The DNA of the CDR3 is TGTGCCACCGGAGGGTGGGCTAGCGGATACAATGAGCAGTTCTTC. Filled out from reference TRBV15 and TRBJ2-1, the complete variable domain reads DAMVIQNPRYQVTQFGKPVTLSCSQTLNHNVMYWYQQKSSQAPKLLFHYYDKDFNNEADTPDNFQSRRPNTSFCFLDIRSPGLGDTAMYLCATGGWASGYNEQFFGPGTRLTVL.